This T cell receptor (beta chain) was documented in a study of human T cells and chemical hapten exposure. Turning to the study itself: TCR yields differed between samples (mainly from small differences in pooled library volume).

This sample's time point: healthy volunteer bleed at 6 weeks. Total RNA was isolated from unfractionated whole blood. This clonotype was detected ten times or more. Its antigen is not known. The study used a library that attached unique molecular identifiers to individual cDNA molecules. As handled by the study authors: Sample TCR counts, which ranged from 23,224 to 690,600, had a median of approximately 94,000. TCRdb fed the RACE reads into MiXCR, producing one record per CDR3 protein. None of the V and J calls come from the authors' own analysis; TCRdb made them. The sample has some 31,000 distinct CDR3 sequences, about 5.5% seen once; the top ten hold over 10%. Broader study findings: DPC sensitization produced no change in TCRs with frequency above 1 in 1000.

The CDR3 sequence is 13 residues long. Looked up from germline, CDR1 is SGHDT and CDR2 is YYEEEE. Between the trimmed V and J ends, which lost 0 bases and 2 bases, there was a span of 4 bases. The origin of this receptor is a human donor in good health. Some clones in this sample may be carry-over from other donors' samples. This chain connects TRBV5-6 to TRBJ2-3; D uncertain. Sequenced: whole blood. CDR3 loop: CASSLGYTDTQYF. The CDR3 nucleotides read TGTGCCAGCAGCTTGGGATACACAGATACGCAGTATTTT.